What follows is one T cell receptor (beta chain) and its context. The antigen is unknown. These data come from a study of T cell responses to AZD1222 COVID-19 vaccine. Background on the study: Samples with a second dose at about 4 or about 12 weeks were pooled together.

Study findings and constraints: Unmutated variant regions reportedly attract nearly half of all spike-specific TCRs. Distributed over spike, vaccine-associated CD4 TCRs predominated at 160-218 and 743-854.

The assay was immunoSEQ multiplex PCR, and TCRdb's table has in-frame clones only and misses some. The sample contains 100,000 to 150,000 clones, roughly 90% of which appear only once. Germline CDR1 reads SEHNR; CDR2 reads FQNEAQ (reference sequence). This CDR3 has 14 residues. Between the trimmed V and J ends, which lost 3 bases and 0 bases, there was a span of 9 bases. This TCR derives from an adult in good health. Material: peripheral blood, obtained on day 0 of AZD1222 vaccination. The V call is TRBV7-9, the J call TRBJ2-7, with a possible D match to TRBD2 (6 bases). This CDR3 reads CASSFDSGSYEQYF. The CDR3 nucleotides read TGTGCCAGCAGCTTCGATAGCGGCTCCTACGAGCAGTACTTC.